Below, 8 T cell receptor beta chains from the same sample are listed, as sequenced in a study of blood T cell repertoires in COVID-19. Libraries were prepared by immunoSEQ multiplex PCR; TCRdb keeps only in-frame clonotypes and omits some of them. The data contain over 200,000 clones, over 75% of them singletons. Sequenced input: PBMCs or T cells enriched from blood (not recorded which). Every receptor here comes from a man aged 18 to 30 who had recovered from COVID-19.

The V call is TRBV19, the J call TRBJ2-3; 11 bases match TRBD2. The CDR3 totals 15 residues. The germline V gene encodes CDR1 LNHDA and CDR2 SQIVND (reference sequence). V was pared by 4 bases and J by 2 bases, with 2 bases of the junction left unmatched. CDR3 DNA: TGTGCCAGTAGTACGACTAGCGGGGTCACAGATACGCAGTATTTT. This codes for CASSTTSGVTDTQYF.

The chain joins TRBV2 to TRBJ1-2; a possible D gene is TRBD1 (5 bases). The CDR3 length is 14 residues. CDR1 SNHLY and CDR2 FYNNEI come from the germline V gene. Trimming left V 5 bases short and J 4 bases short, with 14 bases between. The CDR3 DNA follows: TGTGCCAGCAGTTTAGGGGTAGGCGGCTATGGCTACACCTTC. Its translation: CASSLGVGGYGYTF.

The chain employs TRBV12-3 or TRBV12-4 and TRBJ2-7; D may be TRBD2 (5 bases). V gave up 3 bases and J gave up 6 bases, with 12 bases separating them. This CDR3 spans 13 amino acids. CDR3 DNA: TGTGCCAGCAGTTTCAGCACAGAGGGCGAGCAGTACTTC. It yields the protein CASSFSTEGEQYF.

The rearrangement uses TRBV11-2 and TRBJ1-2, with a possible D match to TRBD1 (5 bases). The CDR3 covers 15 residues. Trimming stripped 5 bases from V and 2 bases from J, with 15 bases between. CDR1 is SGHAT, CDR2 FQNNGV, per germline. The DNA for the CDR3 is TGTGCCAGCAGCCCAACGACAGCCCTAAACTATGGCTACACCTTC. Protein: CASSPTTALNYGYTF. Drawing the rest from reference TRBV11-2 and TRBJ1-2, the complete variable domain is EAGVAQSPRYKIIEKRQSVAFWCNPISGHATLYWYQQILGQGPKLLIQFQNNGVVDDSQLPKDRFSAERLKGVDSTLKIQPAKLEDSAVYLCASSPTTALNYGYTFGSGTRLTVV.

This clone occurred once. This chain connects TRBV6-6 to TRBJ1-5, with D perhaps matching TRBD1 (6 bases). Germline CDR1 reads MNHNY; CDR2 reads SVGAGI (reference sequence). This CDR3 region has 16 residues. Trimming removed 7 bases from V and 0 bases from J, with 16 bases in between. The CDR3 loop is CASTARTADSNQPQHF. CDR3 DNA sequence: TGTGCCAGCACAGCACGGACAGCCGATAGCAATCAGCCCCAGCATTTT.

The V and J genes are TRBV7-9 and TRBJ2-2; tentatively, D is TRBD1 (6 bases). V shed 1 base and J shed 3 bases, with 9 bases lying between them. Germline V lookup: CDR1 SEHNR, CDR2 FQNEAQ (reference sequence). This CDR3 spans 15 amino acids. The DNA for the CDR3 is TGTGCCAGCAGCTTAGGGTACAGGGACACCGGGGAGCTGTTTTTT. It is translated as CASSLGYRDTGELFF.

The chain employs TRBV11-2 and TRBJ1-2, with 9 bases identical to TRBD1. The ends lost 8 bases at V and 3 bases at J; junction bases unmatched: 13. CDR3 length: 16 amino acids. Germline V gene lookup returns CDR1 SGHAT and CDR2 FQNNGV. CDR3 amino acids: CASPSWSDRGHYGYTF. The CDR3 nucleotides read TGTGCCAGCCCTAGTTGGTCGGACAGGGGTCACTATGGCTACACCTTC.

This clone was found once. This rearrangement joins TRBV23-1 to TRBJ2-4; D is perhaps TRBD1 (6 bases). TRBV23-1 is noted as an ORF with a role that remains uncertain. V lost 4 bases to trimming and J lost 4 bases, with 11 bases between them. The CDR3 sequence is 14 residues long. CDR3 in DNA: TGCGCCAGCAGTCTCGGAACAGGGAAAAACATTCAGTACTTC. Translation gives CASSLGTGKNIQYF.